These T cell receptor beta chains were read from a single sample in a study of beta chain features in type 1 diabetes. Clones were read by immunoSEQ multiplex PCR, and TCRdb kept only the in-frame ones, dropping some. The sample holds 500,000 to 850,000 clones, roughly an eighth seen once. The sample comprised naive CD4+ T cells from blood. The receptors originated from a man between 18 and 29 years old with type 1 diabetes. CDR3s include the opening cysteine and the closing phenylalanine or tryptophan. Fields, in order: V gene, clone size, CDR3 protein. Rows may omit the clone size; those that give it use once, few, many or a size class.

v_call: TRBV7-3; clone_size: .; cdr3_aa: CASSAAGRSNQPQHF
v_call: TRBV4-3; clone_size: few; cdr3_aa: CASSQELNYGYTF
v_call: TRBV4-3; clone_size: .; cdr3_aa: CASSQDQYRGPFGELFF
v_call: TRBV18; clone_size: few; cdr3_aa: CASSHDGGRVGQPQHF
v_call: TRBV21-1; clone_size: .; cdr3_aa: CASNVSNRHNEQFF
v_call: TRBV18; clone_size: .; cdr3_aa: CASTGVKGNTIYF
v_call: TRBV18; clone_size: few; cdr3_aa: CASSPRPTGALSYEQYF
v_call: TRBV11-3; clone_size: few; cdr3_aa: CASSASGVVTEAFF
v_call: TRBV5-4; clone_size: .; cdr3_aa: CASSLVTGLSQFF
v_call: TRBV14; clone_size: .; cdr3_aa: CASSQGRLADSTDTQYF
v_call: TRBV7-2; clone_size: few; cdr3_aa: CASSFRTGGSEQYF
v_call: TRBV28; clone_size: many; cdr3_aa: CASSFRREQFF
v_call: TRBV25-1; clone_size: .; cdr3_aa: CASSEWGFANYGYTF
v_call: TRBV4-1; clone_size: .; cdr3_aa: CASSQDGVRRDGTF
v_call: TRBV25-1; clone_size: few; cdr3_aa: CASSPGGAGNTIYF
v_call: TRBV18; clone_size: .; cdr3_aa: CASSPGLAGSKETQYF
v_call: TRBV30; clone_size: .; cdr3_aa: CAWQRRSGSHPSGNEQFF
v_call: TRBV6-5; clone_size: .; cdr3_aa: CASSYSYRVDEQYF
v_call: TRBV30; clone_size: few; cdr3_aa: CAWSLTGTGFF
v_call: TRBV15; clone_size: few; cdr3_aa: CATSRGAGGDPYGYTF
v_call: TRBV28; clone_size: .; cdr3_aa: CASSFLSEAFF
v_call: TRBV29-1; clone_size: .; cdr3_aa: CSVTSGQGKFF
v_call: TRBV7-9; clone_size: .; cdr3_aa: CASSPPRSSTSTDTQYF
v_call: TRBV21-1; clone_size: .; cdr3_aa: CASRGLGPGVYEQYF
v_call: TRBV7-9; clone_size: .; cdr3_aa: CASPRDRPRSVLYGYTF
v_call: TRBV27; clone_size: few; cdr3_aa: CASSLGTARVWGSSRKNTEAFF
v_call: TRBV11-1; clone_size: .; cdr3_aa: CASSILPGQTYEQYF